This T cell receptor beta chain derives from a study of OX40 agonist ivuxolimab in advanced cancers. Assay used: immunoSEQ multiplex PCR; TCRdb lists only in-frame clones, some missing. The sample lists around 50,000 clones, 80% to 90% occurring once. V was trimmed by 2 bases and J by 3 bases, leaving 14 bases between them. Looked up from germline, CDR1 is MNHEY and CDR2 is SMNVEV (reference sequence). There are 15 residues in the CDR3. This chain joins TRBV27 and TRBJ2-7, with no clear D. The TCR sequence derives from an adult with an advanced solid tumor such as melanoma, head and neck, liver or kidney cancer. The sample was CD4+ or CD8+ T cells sorted from blood, taken in a trial of the OX40 agonist ivuxolimab. CDR3 nucleotide sequence: TGTGCCAGCAGTTTAAACCCAGAGGCTCACTACGAGCAGTACTTC. Its translation is CASSLNPEAHYEQYF.